Listed here are 8 T cell receptor beta chains from one sample, sequenced in a study of early T cells in non-severe SARS-CoV-2 infection. One entry per CDR3 protein results from TCRdb running MiXCR on the 5' RACE reads. The sample consists of under 85,000 distinct CDR3 sequences, 12% of them appearing once. What was sequenced was whole blood. These receptors were collected from an adult who was a healthcare worker with PCR-confirmed SARS-CoV-2 infection or an uninfected control (not recorded which).

This clonotype occurred a few times. The chain uses TRBV25-1 and TRBJ1-5; perhaps TRBD1 as D (6 bases). The V and J ends lost 1 base and 4 bases respectively, with 8 bases between them. In germline, CDR1 is MGHDK, CDR2 SYGVNS. There are 14 residues in the CDR3. CDR3 coding DNA: TGTGCCAGCAGTGAATGGGGACAAAATCAGCCCCAGCATTTT. Translation gives CASSEWGQNQPQHF. The full variable domain, its missing parts supplied by reference TRBV25-1 and TRBJ1-5, is EADIYQTPRYLVIGTGKKITLECSQTMGHDKMYWYQQDPGMELHLIHYSYGVNSTEKGDLSSESTVSRIRTEHFPLTLESARPSHTSQYLCASSEWGQNQPQHFGDGTRLSIL.

This rearrangement joins TRBV2 to TRBJ1-5, with D unresolved. The V gene's germline CDR1 is SNHLY and CDR2 FYNNEI. V was cut by 5 bases and J by 0 bases, with 11 bases left in between. The CDR3 runs 15 residues. In nucleotides, the CDR3 is TGTGCCAGCAGTATGCACAGAAATAGCAATCAGCCCCAGCATTTT. Protein product: CASSMHRNSNQPQHF.

The gene calls are TRBV15 and TRBJ2-3; D call uncertain. CDR1 LNHNV and CDR2 YYDKDF come from the germline V gene (reference sequence). V gave up 0 bases and J gave up 6 bases, with 7 bases separating them. This CDR3 is 13 amino acids long. The CDR3 loop is CATSRDSSDTQYF. CDR3 DNA sequence: TGTGCCACCAGCAGAGATAGTTCGGATACGCAGTATTTT.

The chain couples TRBV11-2 to TRBJ2-1; either TRBD1 or TRBD2 may supply D (5 bases each). V lost 4 bases and J lost 6, with 10 bases in between. Germline CDR1 is SGHAT and CDR2 is FQNNGV. The CDR3 is 13 amino acids. CDR3 residues: CASSSGRLNEQFF. CDR3 sequence (DNA): TGTGCCAGCAGCTCGGGACGCCTCAATGAGCAGTTCTTC.

In its sample, this clonotype was seen many times. The CDR3 nucleotides are TGCGCCAGCAGCACGGACAGGGATAGTGGCTACACCTTC. As protein: CASSTDRDSGYTF. V and J are TRBV5-1 and TRBJ1-2, with 8 bases identical to TRBD1. V shed 4 bases, J shed 7 bases, and the junction held 6 bases outside the gene matches. Per germline, CDR1 SGHRS and CDR2 YFSETQ. The CDR3 spans 13 residues.

The table lists this clonotype with a few counts. The V and J genes are TRBV7-2 and TRBJ1-5; tentatively, D is TRBD1 (5 bases). Germline V gene lookup returns CDR1 SGHTA and CDR2 FQGNSA. This CDR3 region has 14 residues. Trimming stripped 3 bases from V and 5 bases from J, with 11 bases between. The CDR3 loop is CASSLWGTDQPQHF. The CDR3 DNA is TGTGCCAGCAGCTTGTGGGGGACGGATCAGCCCCAGCATTTT.

The chain joins TRBV7-6 to TRBJ1-1; D remains ambiguous. CDR1 and CDR2 (germline): SGHVS, FNYEAQ. This CDR3 comprises 13 residues. The V end was cut by 2 bases, the J end by 1 base, with 5 bases between. The CDR3 nucleotides are TGTGCCAGCAGCTTAAGCGGGAACACTGAAGCTTTCTTT. Protein sequence: CASSLSGNTEAFF.

In this sample, this clonotype turned up a few times. The junction departs from germline at one end; a sequencing error may be responsible. The chain recombines TRBV7-7 with TRBJ2-1; 10 bases map to TRBD2. The germline gives CDR1 SSHAT, CDR2 FNYEAQ (reference sequence). The CDR3 runs 16 residues. CDR3 nucleotide sequence: TGTGCTAGCAGCTTATCTCCTAGCGGGAGACGCAATGAGCAGTTCTTC. As protein: CASSLSPSGRRNEQFF.